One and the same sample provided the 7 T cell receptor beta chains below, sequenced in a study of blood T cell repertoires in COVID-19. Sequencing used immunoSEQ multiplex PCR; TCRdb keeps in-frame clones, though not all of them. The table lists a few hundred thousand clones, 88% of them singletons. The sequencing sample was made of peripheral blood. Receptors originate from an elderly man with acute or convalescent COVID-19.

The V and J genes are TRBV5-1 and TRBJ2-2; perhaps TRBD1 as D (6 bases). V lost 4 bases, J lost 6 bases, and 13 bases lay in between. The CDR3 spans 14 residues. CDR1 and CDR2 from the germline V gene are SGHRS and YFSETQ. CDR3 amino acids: CASSSSRGAGELFF. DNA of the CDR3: TGCGCCAGCAGCAGTTCCAGGGGTGCCGGGGAGCTGTTTTTT.

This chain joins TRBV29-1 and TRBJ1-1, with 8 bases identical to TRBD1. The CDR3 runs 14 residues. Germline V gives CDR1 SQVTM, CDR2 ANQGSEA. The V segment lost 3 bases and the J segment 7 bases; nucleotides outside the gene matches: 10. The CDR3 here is CSVDRAGQVSEAFF. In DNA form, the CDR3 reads TGCAGCGTTGATCGGGCGGGACAGGTTAGTGAAGCTTTCTTT.

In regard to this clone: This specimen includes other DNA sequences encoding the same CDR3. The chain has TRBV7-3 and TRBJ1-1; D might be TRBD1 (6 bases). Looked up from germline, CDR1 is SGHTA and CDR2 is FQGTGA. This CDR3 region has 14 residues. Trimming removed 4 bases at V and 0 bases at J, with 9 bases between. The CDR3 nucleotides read TGTGCCAGCAGCTCCGGGACATTGAACACTGAAGCTTTCTTT. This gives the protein CASSSGTLNTEAFF.

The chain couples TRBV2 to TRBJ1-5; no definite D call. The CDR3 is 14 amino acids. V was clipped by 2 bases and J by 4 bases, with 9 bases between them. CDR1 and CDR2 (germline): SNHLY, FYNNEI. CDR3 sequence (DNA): TGTGCCAGCAGTGAACTGAGTGTTAATCAGCCCCAGCATTTT. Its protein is CASSELSVNQPQHF.

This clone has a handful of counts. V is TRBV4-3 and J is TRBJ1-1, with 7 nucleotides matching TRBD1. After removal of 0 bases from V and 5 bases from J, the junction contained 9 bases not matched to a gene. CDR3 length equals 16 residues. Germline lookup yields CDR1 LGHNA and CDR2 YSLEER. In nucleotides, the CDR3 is TGCGCCAGCAGCCAAGATCGGGGCAGGGGGTTGACTGAAGCTTTCTTT. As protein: CASSQDRGRGLTEAFF.

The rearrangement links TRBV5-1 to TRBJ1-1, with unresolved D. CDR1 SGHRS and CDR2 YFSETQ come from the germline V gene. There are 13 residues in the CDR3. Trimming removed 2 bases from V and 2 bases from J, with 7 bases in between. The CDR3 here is CASSFSSNTEAFF. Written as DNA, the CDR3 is TGCGCCAGCAGCTTTAGTTCCAACACTGAAGCTTTCTTT.

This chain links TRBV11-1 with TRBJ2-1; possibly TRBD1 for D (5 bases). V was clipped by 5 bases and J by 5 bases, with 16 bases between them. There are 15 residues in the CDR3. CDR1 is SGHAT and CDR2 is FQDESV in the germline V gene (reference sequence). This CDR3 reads CASSPRRGNNNEQFF. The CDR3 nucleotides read TGTGCCAGCAGCCCCCGTAGGGGCAACAACAATGAGCAGTTCTTC.